The 16 T cell receptor beta chains below were found in one sample sequenced in a study of shared clonotypes between healthy human individuals. TCRdb keeps only in-frame clones here, not all; method: immunoSEQ multiplex PCR. The sample holds millions of clones, 90% to 95% seen once. Sequencing was done on a sample of naive CD4+ T cells from PBMCs. Documented subset: CD45RA+ positively selected. The receptor set was obtained from a man aged 18 to 35 in good health. Some clones in this sample may be carry-over from other donors' samples.

Here the CDR3 reads CASSPLAPDSGSHNEQFF. CDR3 in DNA: TGTGCCAGCTCACCATTAGCCCCGGATAGCGGGAGCCACAATGAGCAGTTCTTC. The chain combines TRBV18 with TRBJ2-1; 9 nucleotides line up with TRBD2. This CDR3 has 18 residues. Per germline, CDR1 KGHSH and CDR2 LQKENI. J was trimmed by 5 bases and V by 2 bases; bases with no gene match: 13.

This chain uses TRBV5-1 with TRBJ2-2, with a possible D match to TRBD2 (5 bases). V gave up 0 bases and J gave up 4 bases, with 16 bases separating them. Germline-derived CDR1 and CDR2 are SGHRS and YFSETQ. The CDR3 is 17 residues long. CDR3 region: CASSLVGVPSGTGELFF. For the CDR3, the DNA is TGCGCCAGCAGCTTGGTCGGGGTCCCATCTGGCACCGGGGAGCTGTTTTTT.

The chain recombines TRBV2 with TRBJ1-4; 9 bases line up with TRBD1. The V segment lost 6 bases and the J segment 8 bases; nucleotides outside the gene matches: 13. The germline CDR1 and CDR2 sequences are SNHLY and FYNNEI. CDR3 size: 16 residues. CDR3 DNA sequence: TGTGCCAGCAGACTCCCGGGACAGGGTTGGAAGGAAAAACTGTTTTTT. This sequence encodes CASRLPGQGWKEKLFF.

V and J are TRBV5-1 and TRBJ2-1; no clear D. CDR1 and CDR2 from the germline V gene are SGHRS and YFSETQ. Trimming cost V 0 bases and J 10 bases, with 14 bases left between them. The length of the CDR3 is 14 residues. Here the CDR3 DNA reads TGCGCCAGCAGCTTGGGTGCCGGGCGGCGGGAGCAGTTCTTC. Amino acid sequence: CASSLGAGRREQFF.

The chain is built from TRBV6-1 and TRBJ1-2; 8 bases line up with TRBD1. The ends lost 3 bases at V and 5 bases at J; junction bases unmatched: 8. The germline V gene encodes CDR1 MNHNS and CDR2 SASEGT. The CDR3 extends over 15 amino acids. CDR3 region: CASSDSQGAWYGYTF. The CDR3 bases are TGTGCCAGCAGTGATAGTCAGGGGGCATGGTATGGCTACACCTTC.

The chain joins TRBV19 to TRBJ2-4; TRBD2 matches 7 bases. In germline, CDR1 is LNHDA, CDR2 SQIVND (reference sequence). The CDR3 covers 13 residues. The V and J ends lost 7 bases and 8 bases, in that order; junction bases with no gene match: 8. This chain's CDR3 is CASIGGGSYIQYF. As DNA, the CDR3 is TGTGCCAGTATTGGCGGGGGATCATACATTCAGTACTTC.

Turning to this clone: Additional DNA sequences in this sample encode the identical CDR3. The gene calls are TRBV18 and TRBJ2-1; no firm D call. The V and J ends lost 1 base and 8 bases respectively, with 3 bases between them. In germline, CDR1 is KGHSH, CDR2 LQKENI. The CDR3 sequence is 11 residues long. CDR3 region: CASSPLDEQFF. CDR3 nucleotide sequence: TGTGCCAGCTCACCACTGGATGAGCAGTTCTTC.

A single count supports this clone. The chain joins TRBV7-3 to TRBJ1-1, with D unclear. Germline assignment: CDR1 SGHTA and CDR2 FQGTGA. Trimming stripped 0 bases from V and 1 base from J, with 9 bases between. The CDR3 covers 15 residues. CDR3 amino acids: CASSLTGRGNTEAFF. CDR3 DNA sequence: TGTGCCAGCAGCTTAACCGGCAGAGGGAACACTGAAGCTTTCTTT. Full variable domain (rest looked up from reference TRBV7-3 and TRBJ1-1): GAGVSQTPSNKVTEKGKYVELRCDPISGHTALYWYRQSLGQGPEFLIYFQGTGAADDSGLPNDRFFAVRPEGSVSTLKIQRTERGDSAVYLCASSLTGRGNTEAFFGQGTRLTVV.

The chain joins TRBV7-2 to TRBJ1-2; D ambiguous. This CDR3 has 12 residues. Germline values: CDR1 SGHTA, CDR2 FQGNSA. V was clipped by 3 bases and J by 7 bases, with 9 bases between them. The CDR3 bases are TGTGCCAGCAGCTTGACATCCTTTGGCTACACCTTC. This gives the protein CASSLTSFGYTF.

The chain employs TRBV7-9 and TRBJ1-4, with 7 bases matching TRBD1. Germline assignment: CDR1 SEHNR and CDR2 FQNEAQ (reference sequence). V gave up 5 bases and J gave up 8 bases; unmatched junction bases: 5. This CDR3 is 13 amino acids long. In DNA, the CDR3 is TGTGCCAGCAGCCTAACAGGGGACGAAAAACTGTTTTTT. It yields the protein CASSLTGDEKLFF.

The V and J genes are TRBV7-6 and TRBJ1-2; D unclear. The CDR3 is made up of 15 amino acids. The germline V gene has CDR1 SGHVS and CDR2 FNYEAQ. With 1 base removed from V and 1 base from J, the gap between germline ends came to 10 bases. The CDR3 DNA sequence: TGTGCCAGCAGCTTAGAAAACAGACTTAACTATGGCTACACCTTC. Amino acid sequence: CASSLENRLNYGYTF.

This clone was picked up one time. The chain links TRBV5-1 to TRBJ2-5; D may be TRBD2 (7 bases). V lost 3 bases and J lost 0, with 18 bases in between. Germline loops: CDR1 SGHRS, CDR2 YFSETQ. CDR3 length: 17 residues. The CDR3 here is CASSWGRLAAYQETQYF. Here the CDR3 DNA reads TGCGCCAGCAGCTGGGGGCGGCTAGCGGCCTACCAAGAGACCCAGTACTTC.

The V call is TRBV4-2, the J call TRBJ2-3; D is uncertain. The CDR3 contains 13 residues. Trimming removed 7 bases from V and 2 bases from J, with 10 bases in between. Germline CDR1 is LGHNA and CDR2 is YNFKEQ. The CDR3 DNA is TGTGCCAGCACCCCCGGAACCACAGATACGCAGTATTTT. Translated: CASTPGTTDTQYF.

This chain connects TRBV30 to TRBJ1-1, with a weak D call TRBD1 (5 bases). CDR3 length equals 15 residues. Germline CDR1 is GTSNPN and CDR2 is SVGIG (reference sequence). Trimming cost V 4 bases and J 4 bases, with 19 bases left between them. CDR3 residues: CAWIPRLAGSTEAFF. CDR3 nucleotide sequence: TGTGCCTGGATTCCTCGCCTGGCAGGGTCCACTGAAGCTTTCTTT.

The chain employs TRBV7-9 and TRBJ2-1, with 7 bases fitting TRBD2. V was clipped by 3 bases and J by 8 bases; unmatched bases: 10. The CDR3 is made up of 15 amino acids. Germline CDR1 reads SEHNR; CDR2 reads FQNEAQ (reference sequence). CDR3 amino acids: CASSLGRVDRDEQFF. CDR3 sequence (DNA): TGTGCCAGCAGCTTGGGGAGGGTCGATCGTGATGAGCAGTTCTTC.

This chain joins TRBV5-1 and TRBJ2-3; D is uncertain. CDR1 and CDR2 from the germline V gene are SGHRS and YFSETQ. Trimming shortened V by 1 base and J by 2 bases, and 8 bases separated the two germline ends. This CDR3 spans 14 amino acids. CDR3 region: CASSLRMSTDTQYF. CDR3 sequence (DNA): TGCGCCAGCAGCTTGCGTATGTCCACAGATACGCAGTATTTT.